This entry describes one T cell receptor beta chain. This sample was included in a study of CD8 T cells in Susac syndrome. Study as a whole: Blood was drawn from Susac syndrome patients while they were therapy-naive, on corticosteroids, or on intravenous immunoglobulin alone.

With random hexamers, roughly 0.5 to 1 ug RNA was reverse transcribed. Multiplex PCR with immunoSEQ amplified the TCR beta CDR3 across 54 Vbeta and 13 Jbeta. Each CDR3 protein gets one entry after TCRdb re-called the immunoSEQ multiplex PCR reads with MiXCR. This repertoire shows 200,000 to 300,000 distinct CDR3 sequences, 90% to 96% found once; its top ten account for about 0.1%. Input material: CD4+ T cells from PBMCs. The TCR comes from a human donor with Susac syndrome.

The DNA of the CDR3 is TGTGCCAGCAGACCCGACAGGGTAAGGACAGATACGCAGTATTTT. Translating gives CASRPDRVRTDTQYF. The J gene is TRBJ2-3, the V gene TRBV27; 7 bases line up with TRBD1. Germline assignment: CDR1 MNHEY and CDR2 SMNVEV (reference sequence). J was trimmed by 3 bases and V by 6 bases; bases with no gene match: 9. This CDR3 is built from 15 residues.